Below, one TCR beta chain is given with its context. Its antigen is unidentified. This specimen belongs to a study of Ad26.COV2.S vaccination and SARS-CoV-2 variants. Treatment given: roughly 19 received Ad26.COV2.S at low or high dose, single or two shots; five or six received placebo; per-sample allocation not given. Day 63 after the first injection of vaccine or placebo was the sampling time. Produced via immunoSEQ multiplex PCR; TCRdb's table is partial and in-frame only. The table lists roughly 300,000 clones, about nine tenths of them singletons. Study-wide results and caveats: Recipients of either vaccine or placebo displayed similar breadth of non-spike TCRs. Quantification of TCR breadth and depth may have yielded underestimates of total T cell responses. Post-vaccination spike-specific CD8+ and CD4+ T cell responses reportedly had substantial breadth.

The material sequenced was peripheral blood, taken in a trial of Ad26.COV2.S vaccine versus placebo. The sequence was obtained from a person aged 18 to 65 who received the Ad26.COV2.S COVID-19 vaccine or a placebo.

The CDR3 region has the DNA TGTGCCAGCAGCTTCCGGAACGCCGCGAACACCGGGGAGCTGTTTTTT. As protein: CASSFRNAANTGELFF. V and J are TRBV7-2 and TRBJ2-2, with D hard to call. The CDR3 runs to 16 residues. The V gene lost 3 bases and the J gene lost 0 bases, with 11 bases spanning the gap. Germline CDR1 and CDR2: SGHTA and FQGNSA.